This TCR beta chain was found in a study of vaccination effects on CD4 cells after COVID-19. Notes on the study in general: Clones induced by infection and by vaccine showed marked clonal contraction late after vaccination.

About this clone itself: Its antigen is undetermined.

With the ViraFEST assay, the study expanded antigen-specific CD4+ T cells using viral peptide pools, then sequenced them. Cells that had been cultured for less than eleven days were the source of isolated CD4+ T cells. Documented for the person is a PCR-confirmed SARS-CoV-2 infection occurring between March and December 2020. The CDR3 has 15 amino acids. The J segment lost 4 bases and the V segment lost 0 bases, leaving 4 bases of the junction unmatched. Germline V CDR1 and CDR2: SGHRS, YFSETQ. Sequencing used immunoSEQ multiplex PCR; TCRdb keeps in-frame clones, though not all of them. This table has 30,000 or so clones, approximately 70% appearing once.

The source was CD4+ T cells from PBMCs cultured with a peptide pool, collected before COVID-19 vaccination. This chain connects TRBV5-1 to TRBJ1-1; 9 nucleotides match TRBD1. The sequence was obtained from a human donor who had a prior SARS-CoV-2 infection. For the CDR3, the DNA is TGCGCCAGCAGCTTGGGGACAGGGGTCGGCACTGAAGCTTTCTTT. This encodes CASSLGTGVGTEAFF.